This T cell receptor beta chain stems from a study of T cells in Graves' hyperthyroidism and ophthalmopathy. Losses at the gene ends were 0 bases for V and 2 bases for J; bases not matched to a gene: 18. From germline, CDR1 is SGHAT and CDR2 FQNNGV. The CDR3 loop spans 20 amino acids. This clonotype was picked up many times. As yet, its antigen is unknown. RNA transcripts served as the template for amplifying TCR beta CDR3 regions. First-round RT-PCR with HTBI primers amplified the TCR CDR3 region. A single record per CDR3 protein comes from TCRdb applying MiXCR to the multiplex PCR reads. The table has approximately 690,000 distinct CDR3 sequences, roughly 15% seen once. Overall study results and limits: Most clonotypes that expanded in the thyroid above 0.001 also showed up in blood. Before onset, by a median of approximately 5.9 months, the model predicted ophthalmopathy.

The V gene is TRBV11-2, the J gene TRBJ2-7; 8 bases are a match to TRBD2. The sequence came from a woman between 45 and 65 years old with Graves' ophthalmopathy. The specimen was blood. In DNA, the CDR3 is TGTGCCAGCAGCTTAGATCGGGGTTACCCCGGGACTAGAGAGGCCTACGAGCAGTACTTC. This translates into CASSLDRGYPGTREAYEQYF.